This TCR beta chain emerged from a study of blood T cell repertoires in COVID-19. Study-wide background: T cells, B-cell-depleted T cells, or PBMCs supplied cDNA or gDNA.

Study processing details: Amplified reference gene primers provided the basis for estimating nucleated cell counts. The data were produced by immunoSEQ multiplex PCR, yet TCRdb's version contains in-frame clones alone and is incomplete. That table gives V, J and clone size, and the DNA gave D and trimming. The sample holds 120,000 to 150,000 clones, 88% seen once. CDR3 length: 15 amino acids. Between the trimmed V and J ends, which lost 0 bases and 3 bases, there was a span of 8 bases. Germline V gene lookup returns CDR1 MRHNA and CDR2 SNTAGT. The sequence was obtained from a woman in her twenties or thirties with acute COVID-19. The genes are TRBV6-4 and TRBJ1-4; D unclear. Sequenced material: PBMCs or T cells enriched from blood (not recorded which). This chain's CDR3 is CASSDSGGSNEKLFF. The CDR3, as DNA: TGTGCCAGCAGTGACTCGGGAGGGTCTAATGAAAAACTGTTTTTT.